The 8 T cell receptor beta chains given below trace back to one sample, sequenced in a study of shared T cell receptors in the human thymus. Sequencing used immunoSEQ multiplex PCR; TCRdb keeps in-frame clones, though not all of them. The repertoire holds more than 550,000 clones, with more than 75% as singletons. These data were likewise used in another study, on human thymus T cells.

The sequencing sample was made of thymocytes. These receptors came from a boy younger than two with a congenital heart defect.

The rearrangement links TRBV2 to TRBJ1-2; D possibly corresponds to TRBD1 (6 bases). From germline, CDR1 is SNHLY and CDR2 FYNNEI. The CDR3 length is 15 residues. Trimming removed 3 bases at V and 4 bases at J, with 15 bases between. CDR3 in amino acids: CASSDMAGDTYGYTF. CDR3 in DNA: TGTGCCAGCAGTGATATGGCAGGGGATACCTATGGCTACACCTTC.

V usage is TRBV7-9 and J usage is TRBJ2-7; 10 bases line up with TRBD1. With 5 bases clipped from V and 3 bases from J, the junction kept 10 bases outside the gene matches. The CDR3 loop spans 16 amino acids. Looked up from germline, CDR1 is SEHNR and CDR2 is FQNEAQ (reference sequence). The CDR3 loop reads CASSPGQGRIGYEQYF. The CDR3 nucleotides are TGTGCCAGCAGCCCGGGACAGGGGAGAATAGGCTACGAGCAGTACTTC.

The V gene is TRBV6-1, the J gene TRBJ1-1, with no clear D. The CDR3 is made up of 14 amino acids. Between the trimmed V and J ends, which lost 5 bases and 2 bases, there was a span of 12 bases. Germline values: CDR1 MNHNS, CDR2 SASEGT. The CDR3 loop is CASSPWTRNTEAFF. The CDR3 region has the DNA TGTGCCAGCAGTCCTTGGACTCGAAACACTGAAGCTTTCTTT.

The V call is TRBV19, the J call TRBJ2-1; 9 bases agree with TRBD1. Per the germline V gene, CDR1 is LNHDA and CDR2 is SQIVND (reference sequence). This CDR3 spans 18 amino acids. J was trimmed by 6 bases and V by 2 bases; bases with no gene match: 14. The CDR3 bases are TGTGCCAGTAGTATATGGGGACAGGGACAGGGAACGGGCAATGAGCAGTTCTTC. The encoded protein is CASSIWGQGQGTGNEQFF.

This clone was counted only a few times. This same CDR3 is encoded by further DNA sequences in the sample. The chain couples TRBV28 to TRBJ1-6; D uncertain. Germline V gene sequence: CDR1 MDHEN, CDR2 SYDVKM. This CDR3 has 16 amino acids. V shed 6 bases and J shed 0 bases, with 12 bases lying between them. The CDR3 DNA reads TGTGCCAGCAGGCACAGACGAAGCTCCTATAATTCACCCCTCCACTTT. Encoded protein: CASRHRRSSYNSPLHF.

Turning to this clone: Additional DNA sequences in this sample encode the identical CDR3. The CDR3 protein is CASSLSGVNTEAFF. CDR3 bases: TGTGCCAGCAGTTTATCGGGGGTGAACACTGAAGCTTTCTTT. The rearrangement joins TRBV28 to TRBJ1-1; weak D call: TRBD1 (5 bases). V shed 1 base and J shed 0 bases, with 6 bases lying between them. Germline CDR1 and CDR2: MDHEN and SYDVKM. This CDR3 is 14 amino acids long.

The genes are TRBV28 and TRBJ2-1, with TRBD2 as a possible D gene (6 bases). The germline CDR1 and CDR2 sequences are MDHEN and SYDVKM. CDR3 length: 16 residues. With 6 bases removed from V and 2 bases from J, the gap between germline ends came to 17 bases. This chain's CDR3 is CASRLVADPTYNEQFF. As DNA, the CDR3 is TGTGCCAGCAGGCTCGTAGCGGATCCGACCTACAATGAGCAGTTCTTC.

The chain recombines TRBV30 with TRBJ2-5; 11 nucleotides agree with TRBD2. After removal of 4 bases from V and 1 base from J, the junction contained 5 bases not matched to a gene. The CDR3 is 15 residues long. The germline V gene has CDR1 GTSNPN and CDR2 SVGIG (reference sequence). CDR3 sequence reads: CAWNLSGGAQETQYF. The CDR3 coding sequence is TGTGCCTGGAACCTTAGCGGGGGGGCCCAAGAGACCCAGTACTTC.